This is a list of T cell receptor beta chains from one sample in a study of T-cell reconstitution after alpha-beta-depleted transplantation in children. TCRdb re-analysed the PCR reads in MiXCR, keeping a single row per CDR3 protein. The table records about 230,000 distinct CDR3 sequences, over 9.5% of them present only once. This material consisted of PBMCs from the stem cell graft donor, taken from the stem cell graft. The receptor source for this set is a human donor who donated a stem cell graft to a child with SCID. Each CDR3 is given with its conserved first and last residue. The D gene is left open where the match is weak. Not every row has a clone size; where given, it reads once, few, many or a size class.

D,V,size,J,CDR3,DNA
.,TRBV7-2,many,TRBJ2-2,CASSLGVHTGELFF,TGTGCCAGCAGCTTAGGGGTACACACCGGGGAGCTGTTTTTT
.,TRBV6-1,many,TRBJ1-5,CASIPTSNQPQHF,TGTGCCAGCATCCCGACCTCTAATCAGCCCCAGCATTTT
.,TRBV10-3,many,TRBJ2-7,CAISESAGFYEQYF,TGTGCCATCAGTGAGTCGGCGGGGTTCTACGAGCAGTACTTC
.,TRBV10-3,many,TRBJ2-7,CAISVEGSNEQYF,TGTGCCATCAGTGTGGAGGGATCGAACGAGCAGTACTTC
.,TRBV5-1,few,TRBJ1-4,CASRQGFRNEKLFF,TGCGCCAGCCGCCAGGGATTCAGAAATGAAAAACTGTTTTTT
.,TRBV7-9,many,TRBJ1-6,CASSLEEGPLIPLHF,TGTGCCAGCAGCTTAGAGGAGGGGCCCCTCATACCCCTCCACTTT
TRBD2,TRBV7-8,.,TRBJ2-1,CASSLAGTSGGRIIDEQFF,TGTGCCAGCAGCTTAGCCGGGACTAGCGGGGGGAGGATTATAGATGAGCAGTTCTTC
TRBD1,TRBV3-1,many,TRBJ2-6,CASSLRQGAGANVLTF,TGTGCCAGCAGCCTACGACAGGGGGCTGGGGCCAACGTCCTGACTTTC
TRBD1,TRBV18,few,TRBJ2-2,CASSPWTGGTGELFF,TGTGCCAGCTCACCATGGACAGGGGGAACCGGGGAGCTGTTTTTT
TRBD1,TRBV5-6,many,TRBJ1-4,CASSSGTGGGKLFF,TGTGCCAGCAGCTCCGGGACAGGGGGCGGAAAACTGTTTTTT
.,TRBV15,many,TRBJ2-7,CATSWTGGEQYF,TGTGCCACCAGCTGGACAGGAGGGGAGCAGTACTTC
TRBD1,TRBV5-1,few,TRBJ2-7,CASSLADRTGPTYEQYF,TGCGCCAGCAGCTTGGCAGATCGGACAGGGCCCACCTACGAGCAGTACTTC
TRBD1,TRBV27,many,TRBJ1-5,CASSEGQGINQPQHF,TGTGCCAGCAGTGAGGGACAGGGTATTAATCAGCCCCAGCATTTT
.,TRBV6-2/TRBV6-3,many,TRBJ1-1,CASSADGYNTEAFF,TGTGCCAGCAGTGCGGACGGTTACAACACTGAAGCTTTCTTT
TRBD1,TRBV29-1,many,TRBJ1-2,CSAGTGQFYGYTF,TGCAGCGCCGGGACAGGGCAGTTCTATGGCTACACCTTC
TRBD1,TRBV4-3,.,TRBJ1-4,CASSSNRGSYGTNEKLFF,TGCGCCAGCAGCTCTAACAGGGGAAGTTACGGAACTAATGAAAAACTGTTTTTT
.,TRBV6-1,.,TRBJ2-3,CASSEVPGGTDTQYF,TGTGCCAGCAGTGAGGTTCCGGGGGGCACAGATACGCAGTATTTT
.,TRBV7-6,many,TRBJ1-1,CASSQTGPRSNTEAFF,TGTGCCAGCAGCCAAACAGGCCCTCGAAGCAACACTGAAGCTTTCTTT
TRBD1,TRBV2,many,TRBJ2-1,CASRRETGGDEQFF,TGTGCCAGCAGAAGAGAGACAGGGGGGGATGAGCAGTTCTTC
.,TRBV2,many,TRBJ1-6,CASSESGQLFSPLHF,TGTGCCAGCAGTGAGTCGGGGCAACTATTCTCACCCCTCCACTTT
.,TRBV20-1,many,TRBJ1-3,CSAPLGGSGNTIYF,TGCAGTGCTCCCTTGGGAGGCTCTGGAAACACCATATATTTT
TRBD2,TRBV14,many,TRBJ2-7,CASRNPGGNSYEQYF,TGTGCCAGCAGAAACCCGGGAGGGAACTCCTACGAGCAGTACTTC
TRBD2,TRBV7-2,many,TRBJ2-7,CASSLGTSLPYEQYF,TGTGCCAGCAGCCTCGGGACTAGCCTCCCCTACGAGCAGTACTTC
TRBD1,TRBV20-1,many,TRBJ1-6,CSAMTGYNSPLHF,TGCAGTGCTATGACAGGGTACAATTCACCCCTCCACTTT
TRBD2,TRBV5-1,many,TRBJ2-7,CASSSWVSGGNPGEQYF,TGCGCCAGCAGCTCTTGGGTTTCGGGGGGAAACCCTGGAGAGCAGTACTTC
.,TRBV12-3/TRBV12-4,.,TRBJ2-3,CASSLSTHTQYF,TGTGCCAGCAGTCTCAGCACACATACGCAGTATTTT
TRBD1,TRBV20-1,many,TRBJ2-1,CSARPVRGPIYNEQFF,TGCAGTGCTCGACCGGTTAGGGGGCCTATCTACAATGAGCAGTTCTTC
.,TRBV19,many,TRBJ1-1,CASSTQTKKAFF,TGTGCCAGTAGTACCCAGACAAAGAAGGCTTTCTTT
.,TRBV7-3,many,TRBJ2-3,CASSHSGILTDTQYF,TGTGCCAGCAGCCATTCCGGGATCCTCACAGATACGCAGTATTTT
.,TRBV5-4,.,TRBJ2-7,CASSMGLGGLDYEQYF,TGTGCCAGCAGCATGGGGCTGGGGGGGCTAGACTACGAGCAGTACTTC
.,TRBV20-1,many,TRBJ2-7,CSASTGKTYEQYF,TGCAGTGCTAGTACAGGGAAAACCTACGAGCAGTACTTC
.,TRBV19,many,TRBJ1-2,CASRTKNYGYTF,TGTGCCAGTAGAACAAAGAACTATGGCTACACCTTC
.,TRBV2,.,TRBJ1-5,CASSLGPGKPQHF,TGTGCCAGCAGTTTAGGTCCGGGGAAGCCCCAGCATTTT
TRBD1,TRBV12-3/TRBV12-4,many,TRBJ1-2,CASSLGQGVGYGYTF,TGTGCCAGCAGTCTCGGACAGGGGGTGGGCTATGGCTACACCTTC
TRBD1,TRBV20-1,.,TRBJ2-2,CSARDRDRANTGELFF,TGCAGTGCTAGAGATAGAGACAGGGCGAACACCGGGGAGCTGTTTTTT
TRBD1,TRBV4-2,many,TRBJ2-1,CASSLPNRDREYNEQFF,TGTGCCAGCAGCCTACCCAACCGGGACAGAGAATACAATGAGCAGTTCTTC
TRBD1,TRBV12-3/TRBV12-4,many,TRBJ1-1,CASSKGQMNTEAFF,TGTGCCAGCAGTAAGGGACAGATGAACACTGAAGCTTTCTTT
TRBD1,TRBV4-1,many,TRBJ1-3,CASSQETGRSGNTIYF,TGCGCCAGCAGCCAAGAGACAGGGCGCTCTGGAAACACCATATATTTT
.,TRBV19,few,TRBJ1-1,CASIPSVSKTEAFF,TGTGCCAGTATCCCCAGTGTCTCTAAGACTGAAGCTTTCTTT
.,TRBV7-2,many,TRBJ2-3,CASTLLGVSSTDTQYF,TGTGCCAGCACCCTACTCGGTGTGTCTAGCACAGATACGCAGTATTTT
.,TRBV12-3/TRBV12-4,many,TRBJ1-2,CASSGGQGDYGYTF,TGTGCCAGCAGCGGGGGGCAGGGAGACTATGGCTACACCTTC
.,TRBV12-3/TRBV12-4,many,TRBJ2-5,CASSYRRMGRSQYF,TGTGCCAGCAGCTATCGGCGGATGGGCAGGTCCCAGTACTTC
.,TRBV7-6,many,TRBJ1-1,CASSLVAGENYEAFF,TGTGCCAGCAGCTTAGTAGCAGGGGAAAATTATGAAGCTTTCTTT
.,TRBV5-1,.,TRBJ2-2,CASSFQQGPGELFF,TGCGCCAGCAGCTTTCAACAGGGCCCCGGGGAGCTGTTTTTT
TRBD1,TRBV5-1,many,TRBJ2-7,CASSPGTDFSYEQYF,TGCGCCAGCAGCCCCGGGACAGACTTCTCCTACGAGCAGTACTTC
TRBD1,TRBV5-1,many,TRBJ1-6,CASSSGGINSPLHF,TGCGCCAGCAGCTCAGGGGGCATAAATTCACCCCTCCACTTT
TRBD1,TRBV12-3/TRBV12-4,.,TRBJ2-2,CASSPNRGNTGELFF,TGTGCCAGCAGTCCTAACAGGGGAAACACCGGGGAGCTGTTTTTT
.,TRBV7-6,many,TRBJ2-7,CASSLASDRSYEQYF,TGTGCCAGCAGCTTAGCGTCGGACAGATCCTACGAGCAGTACTTC
TRBD2,TRBV12-3/TRBV12-4,.,TRBJ2-3,CTSSPRTSGGAGSDTQYF,TGTACCAGCAGTCCCCGGACTAGCGGGGGGGCGGGGTCAGATACGCAGTATTTT
TRBD2,TRBV4-2,many,TRBJ2-7,CASSQELAGGYEQYF,TGTGCCAGCAGCCAAGAACTAGCGGGGGGCTACGAGCAGTACTTC
.,TRBV15,many,TRBJ2-3,CATSRALGVTDTQYF,TGTGCCACCAGCAGAGCTTTGGGGGTCACAGATACGCAGTATTTT
TRBD2,TRBV20-1,many,TRBJ2-5,CSARDRAGFRETQYF,TGCAGTGCTAGAGATCGAGCGGGGTTCAGGGAGACCCAGTACTTC
TRBD2,TRBV7-8,many,TRBJ2-1,CASSPQLAGTYNEQFF,TGTGCCAGCAGCCCGCAACTAGCGGGAACGTACAATGAGCAGTTCTTC